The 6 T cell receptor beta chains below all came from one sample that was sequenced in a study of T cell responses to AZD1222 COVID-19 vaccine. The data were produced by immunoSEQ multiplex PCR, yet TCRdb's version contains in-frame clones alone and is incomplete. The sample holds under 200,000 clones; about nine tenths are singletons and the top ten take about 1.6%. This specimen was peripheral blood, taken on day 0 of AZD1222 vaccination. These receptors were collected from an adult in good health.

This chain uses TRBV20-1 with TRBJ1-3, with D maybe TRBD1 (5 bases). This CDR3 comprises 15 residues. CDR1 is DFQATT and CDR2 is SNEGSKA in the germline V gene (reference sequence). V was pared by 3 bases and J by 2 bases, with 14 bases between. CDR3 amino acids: CSASDDEGPGNTIYF. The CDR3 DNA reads TGCAGTGCTAGTGATGACGAGGGGCCTGGAAACACCATATATTTT.

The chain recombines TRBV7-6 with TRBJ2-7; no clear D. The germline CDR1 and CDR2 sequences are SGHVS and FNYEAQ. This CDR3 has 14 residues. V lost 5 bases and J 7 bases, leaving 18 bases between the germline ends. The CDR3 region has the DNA TGTGCCAGCAGCCCCCAAATTGAGGCGAAAGAGCAGTACTTC. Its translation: CASSPQIEAKEQYF. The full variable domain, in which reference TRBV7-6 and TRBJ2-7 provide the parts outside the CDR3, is GAGVSQSPRYKVTKRGQDVALRCDPISGHVSLYWYRQALGQGPEFLTYFNYEAQQDKSGLPNDRFSAERPEGSISTLTIQRTEQRDSAMYRCASSPQIEAKEQYFGPGTRLTVT.

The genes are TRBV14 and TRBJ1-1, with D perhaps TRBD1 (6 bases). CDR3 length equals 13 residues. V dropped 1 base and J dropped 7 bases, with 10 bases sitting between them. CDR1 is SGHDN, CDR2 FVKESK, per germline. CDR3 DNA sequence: TGTGCCAGCAGCCAAGGAAACAGGGTTGAAGCTTTCTTT. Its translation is CASSQGNRVEAFF.

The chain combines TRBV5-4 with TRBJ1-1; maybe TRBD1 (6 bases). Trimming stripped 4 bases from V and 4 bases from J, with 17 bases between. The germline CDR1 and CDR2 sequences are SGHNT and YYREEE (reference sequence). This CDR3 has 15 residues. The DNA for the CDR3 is TGTGCCAGCAGCCTGGTTGGGGGCAGTCCCACTGAAGCTTTCTTT. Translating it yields CASSLVGGSPTEAFF.

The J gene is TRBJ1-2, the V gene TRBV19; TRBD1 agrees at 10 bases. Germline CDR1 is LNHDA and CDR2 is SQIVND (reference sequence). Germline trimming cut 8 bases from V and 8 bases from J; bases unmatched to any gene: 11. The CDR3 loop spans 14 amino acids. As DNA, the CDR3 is TGTGCCAGTTACTCCGGGACAGGGGTCCGGGGCTACACCTTC. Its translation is CASYSGTGVRGYTF.

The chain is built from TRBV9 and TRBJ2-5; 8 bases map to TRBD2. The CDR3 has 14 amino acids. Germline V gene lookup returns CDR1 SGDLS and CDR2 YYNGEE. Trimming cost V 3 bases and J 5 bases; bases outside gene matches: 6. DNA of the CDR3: TGTGCCAGCAGCGCAACGGGACTAGAGGAGACCCAGTACTTC. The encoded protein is CASSATGLEETQYF.